These 17 T cell receptor beta chains share one sample of origin, sequenced in a study of cytomegalovirus exposure and HLA in healthy donors. The PCR had 60 Vbeta and 13 Jbeta primers. Repertoires were generated with immunoSEQ multiplex PCR, while TCRdb's copy carries only in-frame clones and drops some. The sample includes 150,000 to 200,000 clones, around four fifths of them seen just once. Sequenced: PBMCs. These TCRs come from a woman between 45 and 65 years old in good health and CMV-seronegative.

This clone was counted only a few times. The rearrangement links TRBV5-4 to TRBJ2-2, with 10 bases matching TRBD1. Germline CDR1 SGHNT, CDR2 YYREEE (reference sequence). The trim removed 3 bases at V and 7 bases at J, leaving 9 bases unmatched. This CDR3 spans 16 amino acids. DNA for the CDR3: TGTGCCAGCAGCTCTATGGGACAGGGGTATAACGGGGAGCTGTTTTTT. Amino acids: CASSSMGQGYNGELFF. Supplemented by reference TRBV5-4 and TRBJ2-2, the full variable domain reads ETGVTQSPTHLIKTRGQQVTLRCSSQSGHNTVSWYQQALGQGPQFIFQYYREEENGRGNFPPRFSGLQFPNYSSELNVNALELDDSALYLCASSSMGQGYNGELFFGEGSRLTVL.

This clone was counted a single time. J is TRBJ1-2 and V is TRBV19; 8 nucleotides agree with TRBD1. Germline-derived CDR1 and CDR2 are LNHDA and SQIVND (reference sequence). CDR3 size: 13 residues. Losses at the gene ends were 5 bases for V and 12 bases for J; bases not matched to a gene: 11. The CDR3 nucleotides read TGTGCCAGTAGTGCAAAGGACAGGGCTGTTAACACCTTC. It is translated as CASSAKDRAVNTF.

V and J are TRBV10-1 and TRBJ2-3; D possibly corresponds to TRBD2 (5 bases). Germline CDR1 reads WNHNN; CDR2 reads SYGVQD (reference sequence). This CDR3 is built from 16 residues. V was trimmed by 2 bases and J by 0 bases, leaving 12 bases between them. The CDR3 is CASSENPAASTDTQYF. The DNA of the CDR3 is TGCGCCAGCAGTGAGAATCCAGCGGCTAGCACAGATACGCAGTATTTT.

The chain links TRBV13 to TRBJ2-1; TRBD2 matches at 11 bases. This CDR3 has 16 residues. V shed 5 bases, J shed 9 bases, and the junction held 12 bases outside the gene matches. Per the germline V gene, CDR1 is PRHDT and CDR2 is FYEKMQ (reference sequence). CDR3 coding DNA: TGTGCCAGCAGCCCCCACCCACTAGCGGGAGTCAGTGAGCAGTTCTTC. Encoded protein: CASSPHPLAGVSEQFF. The complete variable domain, with remaining parts taken from reference TRBV13 and TRBJ2-1, reads AAGVIQSPRHLIKEKRETATLKCYPIPRHDTVYWYQQGPGQDPQFLISFYEKMQSDKGSIPDRFSAQQFSDYHSELNMSSLELGDSALYFCASSPHPLAGVSEQFFGPGTRLTVL.

This clone was counted only a few times. The chain couples TRBV2 to TRBJ2-7, with TRBD1 as a possible D gene (6 bases). The germline V gene encodes CDR1 SNHLY and CDR2 FYNNEI. The CDR3 runs to 14 residues. V was pared by 4 bases and J by 0 bases, with 10 bases between. The CDR3 spells CASSAQGSSYEQYF. In nucleotides, the CDR3 is TGTGCCAGCAGTGCGCAGGGGAGCTCCTACGAGCAGTACTTC.

The chain carries TRBV28 and TRBJ1-2; D remains unclear. V dropped 1 base and J dropped 3 bases, with 9 bases sitting between them. CDR1 and CDR2 (germline): MDHEN, SYDVKM. The CDR3 has 14 residues. CDR3 amino acids: CASSLSHGDYGYTF. The CDR3 DNA is TGTGCCAGCAGTTTATCCCACGGGGACTATGGCTACACCTTC.

CDR3 sequence (DNA): TGTGCCAGCGGTGGCCCTTATAGCAATCAGCCCCAGCATTTT. Its translation is CASGGPYSNQPQHF. The J gene is TRBJ1-5, the V gene TRBV27; D is unclear. The V gene lost 8 bases and the J gene lost 0 bases, with 11 bases spanning the gap. The CDR3 sequence is 14 residues long. The germline gives CDR1 MNHEY, CDR2 SMNVEV (reference sequence).

The chain links TRBV7-2 to TRBJ1-6, with D perhaps matching TRBD1 (6 bases). Germline CDR1 reads SGHTA; CDR2 reads FQGNSA. V lost 6 bases to trimming and J lost 9 bases, with 18 bases between them. The CDR3 loop spans 15 amino acids. The CDR3 here is CASSSGAAVSSPLHF. DNA for the CDR3: TGTGCCAGCAGTTCAGGGGCGGCTGTTAGTTCACCCCTCCACTTT. Full variable domain (missing parts from reference TRBV7-2 and TRBJ1-6): GAGVSQSPSNKVTEKGKDVELRCDPISGHTALYWYRQSLGQGLEFLIYFQGNSAPDKSGLPSDRFSAERTGGSVSTLTIQRTQQEDSAVYLCASSSGAAVSSPLHFGNGTRLTVT.

The genes are TRBV4-3 and TRBJ2-7, with 8 bases that match TRBD2. The CDR3 covers 16 residues. V lost 1 base, J lost 3 bases, and 8 bases stayed unmatched. Germline V gene data show CDR1 as LGHNA and CDR2 as YSLEER. CDR3 sequence reads: CASSQGGRNGRYEQYF. The CDR3 DNA reads as TGCGCCAGCAGCCAAGGCGGGAGGAATGGGCGCTACGAGCAGTACTTC.

This CDR3 reads CASSSEARVNGYTF. CDR3 DNA: TGTGCCAGCAGCTCAGAGGCCAGGGTAAATGGCTACACCTTC. The chain recombines TRBV7-9 with TRBJ1-2; tentatively, D is TRBD1 (5 bases). CDR1 and CDR2 from the germline V gene are SEHNR and FQNEAQ (reference sequence). The V end was cut by 4 bases, the J end by 6 bases, with 15 bases between. This CDR3 has 14 amino acids.

The V and J genes are TRBV15 and TRBJ1-2, with D unresolved. The CDR3 consists of 15 residues. Germline V CDR1 and CDR2: LNHNV, YYDKDF (reference sequence). V was trimmed by 4 bases and J by 2 bases, leaving 14 bases between them. CDR3 in DNA: TGTGCCACCAGCAATAAGATCGGACTAAACTATGGCTACACCTTC. Translation: CATSNKIGLNYGYTF. The full variable domain, completed using reference TRBV15 and TRBJ1-2, is DAMVIQNPRYQVTQFGKPVTLSCSQTLNHNVMYWYQQKSSQAPKLLFHYYDKDFNNEADTPDNFQSRRPNTSFCFLDIRSPGLGDTAMYLCATSNKIGLNYGYTFGSGTRLTVV.

The chain carries TRBV5-1 and TRBJ1-1; no firm D call. V shed 2 bases and J shed 1 base, with 15 bases lying between them. This CDR3 spans 16 amino acids. Germline V lookup: CDR1 SGHRS, CDR2 YFSETQ. This CDR3 reads CASSFRPFQENTEAFF. CDR3 sequence (DNA): TGCGCCAGCAGCTTCCGACCGTTTCAGGAGAACACTGAAGCTTTCTTT.

This sequence joins TRBV19 and TRBJ2-7; possibly TRBD1 for D (5 bases). The CDR3 runs 16 residues. CDR1 and CDR2 (germline): LNHDA, SQIVND (reference sequence). Trimming removed 5 bases at V and 2 bases at J, with 19 bases between. The CDR3 region has the DNA TGTGCCAGTAGTGCCAAATTAGGGAAGGGGCCCTACGAGCAGTACTTC. It is translated as CASSAKLGKGPYEQYF. The variable domain in full, completed from reference TRBV19 and TRBJ2-7, reads DGGITQSPKYLFRKEGQNVTLSCEQNLNHDAMYWYRQDPGQGLRLIYYSQIVNDFQKGDIAEGYSVSREKKESFPLTVTSAQKNPTAFYLCASSAKLGKGPYEQYFGPGTRLTVT.

This clone has only a few counts. The V and J genes are TRBV6-6 and TRBJ1-5; D not certain. The CDR3 has 13 amino acids. Looked up from germline, CDR1 is MNHNY and CDR2 is SVGAGI (reference sequence). Trimming took 5 bases from V and 0 from J, leaving 5 bases between them. In DNA form, the CDR3 reads TGTGCCAGCAGTCTAGATAGCAATCAGCCCCAGCATTTT. Its protein product is CASSLDSNQPQHF.

This rearrangement joins TRBV7-6 to TRBJ1-3; 9 bases are a match to TRBD1. Germline CDR1 SGHVS, CDR2 FNYEAQ. J lost 8 bases, V lost 6 bases, and 8 bases had no gene match. The CDR3 is 14 amino acids. CDR3: CASRGTGIRYTIYF. The CDR3 DNA reads TGTGCCAGCAGGGGGACAGGGATACGATACACCATATATTTT.

The J gene is TRBJ2-3, the V gene TRBV5-1; unclear D gene. Germline values: CDR1 SGHRS, CDR2 YFSETQ. The ends were cut back, 3 bases at V and 0 bases at J, with 11 bases in the middle. The CDR3 has 15 residues. Here the CDR3 reads CASSSATTSTDTQYF. The CDR3 DNA reads TGCGCCAGCAGCTCCGCGACAACCAGCACAGATACGCAGTATTTT.

The chain couples TRBV19 to TRBJ1-1, with a possible D match to TRBD1 (6 bases). The V end was cut by 5 bases, the J end by 3 bases, with 16 bases between. Germline loops: CDR1 LNHDA, CDR2 SQIVND (reference sequence). The CDR3 has 15 amino acids. DNA for the CDR3: TGTGCCAGTAGTTCTTTGCGGGGGGCGGACACTGAAGCTTTCTTT. Its translation: CASSSLRGADTEAFF.